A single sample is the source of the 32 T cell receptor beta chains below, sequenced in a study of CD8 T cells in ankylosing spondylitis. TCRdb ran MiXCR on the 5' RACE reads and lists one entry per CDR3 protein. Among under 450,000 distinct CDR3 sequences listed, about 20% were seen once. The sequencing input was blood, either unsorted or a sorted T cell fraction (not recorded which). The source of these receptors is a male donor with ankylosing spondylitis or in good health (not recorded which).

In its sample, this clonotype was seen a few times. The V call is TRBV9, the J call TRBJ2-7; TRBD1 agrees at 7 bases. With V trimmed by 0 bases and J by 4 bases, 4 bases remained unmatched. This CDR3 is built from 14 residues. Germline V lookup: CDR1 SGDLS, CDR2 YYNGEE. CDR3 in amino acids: CASSVGGGLYEQYF. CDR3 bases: TGTGCCAGCAGCGTAGGAGGGGGCCTTTACGAGCAGTACTTC. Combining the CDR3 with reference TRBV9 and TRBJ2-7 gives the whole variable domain DSGVTQTPKHLITATGQRVTLRCSPRSGDLSVYWYQQSLDQGLQFLIQYYNGEERAKGNILERFSAQQFPDLHSELNLSSLELGDSALYFCASSVGGGLYEQYFGPGTRLTVT.

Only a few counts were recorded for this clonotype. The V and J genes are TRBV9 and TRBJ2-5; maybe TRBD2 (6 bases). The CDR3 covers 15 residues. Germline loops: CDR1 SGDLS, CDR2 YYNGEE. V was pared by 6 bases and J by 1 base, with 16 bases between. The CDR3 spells CASTIADASQETQYF. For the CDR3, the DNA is TGTGCCAGCACCATAGCGGACGCCTCCCAAGAGACCCAGTACTTC.

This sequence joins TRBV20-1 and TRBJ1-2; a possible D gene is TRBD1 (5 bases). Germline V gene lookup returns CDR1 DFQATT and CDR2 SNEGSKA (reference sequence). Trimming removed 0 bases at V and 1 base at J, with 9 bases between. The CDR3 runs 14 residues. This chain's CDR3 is CSARDPDNNYGYTF. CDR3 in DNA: TGCAGTGCTAGAGACCCGGACAATAACTATGGCTACACCTTC.

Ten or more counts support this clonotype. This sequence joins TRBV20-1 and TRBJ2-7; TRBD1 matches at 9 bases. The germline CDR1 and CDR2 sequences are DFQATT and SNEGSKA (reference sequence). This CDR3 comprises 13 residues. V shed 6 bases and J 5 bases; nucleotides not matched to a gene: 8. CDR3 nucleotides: TGCAGTGCCCGGGGACAGGGTGATCACGAGCAGTACTTC. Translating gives CSARGQGDHEQYF.

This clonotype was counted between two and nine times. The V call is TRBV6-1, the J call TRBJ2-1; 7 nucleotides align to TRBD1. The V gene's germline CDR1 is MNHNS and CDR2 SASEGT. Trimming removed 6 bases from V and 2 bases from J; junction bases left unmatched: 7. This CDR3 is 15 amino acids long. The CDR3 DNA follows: TGTGCCAGCAGAAACGACAGGGATACCTACAATGAGCAGTTCTTC. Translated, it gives CASRNDRDTYNEQFF.

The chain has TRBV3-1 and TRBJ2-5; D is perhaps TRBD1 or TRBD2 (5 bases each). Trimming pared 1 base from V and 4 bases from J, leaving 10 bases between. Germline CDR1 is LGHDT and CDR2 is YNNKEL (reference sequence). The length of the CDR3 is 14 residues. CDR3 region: CASSQAGPGETQYF. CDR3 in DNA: TGTGCCAGCAGCCAAGCGGGACCCGGAGAGACCCAGTACTTC.

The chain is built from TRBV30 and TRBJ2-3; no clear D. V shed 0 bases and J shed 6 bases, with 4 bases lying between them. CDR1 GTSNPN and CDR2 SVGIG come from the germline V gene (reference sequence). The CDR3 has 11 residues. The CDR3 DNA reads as TGTGCCTGGAGTGTACCGGATACGCAGTATTTT. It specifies CAWSVPDTQYF.

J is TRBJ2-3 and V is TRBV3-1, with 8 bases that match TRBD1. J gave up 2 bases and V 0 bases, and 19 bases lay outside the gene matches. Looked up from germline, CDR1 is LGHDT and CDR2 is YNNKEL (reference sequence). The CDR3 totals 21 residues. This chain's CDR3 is CASSQETLGQVDLDNTDTQYF. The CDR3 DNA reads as TGTGCCAGCAGCCAAGAGACCTTGGGACAGGTGGACCTGGATAACACAGATACGCAGTATTTT.

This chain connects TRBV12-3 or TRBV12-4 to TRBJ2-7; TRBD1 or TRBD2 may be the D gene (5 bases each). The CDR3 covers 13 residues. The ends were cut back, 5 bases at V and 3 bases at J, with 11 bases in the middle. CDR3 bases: TGTGCCAGCAGTGTCGGGGCGATCTACGAGCAGTACTTC. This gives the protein CASSVGAIYEQYF.

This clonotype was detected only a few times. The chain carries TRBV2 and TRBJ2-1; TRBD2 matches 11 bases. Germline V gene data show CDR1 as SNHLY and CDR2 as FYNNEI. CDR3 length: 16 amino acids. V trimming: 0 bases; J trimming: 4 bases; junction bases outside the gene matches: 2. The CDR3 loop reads CASSEASGGGYNEQFF. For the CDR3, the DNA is TGTGCCAGCAGTGAAGCTAGCGGGGGGGGTTACAATGAGCAGTTCTTC.

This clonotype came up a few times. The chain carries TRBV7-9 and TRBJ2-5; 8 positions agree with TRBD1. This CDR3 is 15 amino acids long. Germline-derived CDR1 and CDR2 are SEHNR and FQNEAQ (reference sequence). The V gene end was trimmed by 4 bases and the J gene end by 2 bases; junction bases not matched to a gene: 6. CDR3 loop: CASSSGQGMQETQYF. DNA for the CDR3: TGTGCCAGCAGCTCCGGACAGGGCATGCAAGAGACCCAGTACTTC.

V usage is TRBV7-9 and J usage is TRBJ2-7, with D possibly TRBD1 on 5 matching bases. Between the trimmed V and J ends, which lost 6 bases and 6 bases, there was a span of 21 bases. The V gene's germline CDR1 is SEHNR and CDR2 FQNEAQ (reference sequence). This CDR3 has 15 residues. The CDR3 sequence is CASSPLQGRVFEQYF. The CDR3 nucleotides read TGTGCCAGCAGTCCTTTGCAGGGCAGGGTCTTCGAGCAGTACTTC. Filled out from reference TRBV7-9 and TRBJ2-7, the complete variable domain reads DTGVSQNPRHKITKRGQNVTFRCDPISEHNRLYWYRQTLGQGPEFLTYFQNEAQLEKSRLLSDRFSAERPKGSFSTLEIQRTEQGDSAMYLCASSPLQGRVFEQYFGPGTRLTVT.

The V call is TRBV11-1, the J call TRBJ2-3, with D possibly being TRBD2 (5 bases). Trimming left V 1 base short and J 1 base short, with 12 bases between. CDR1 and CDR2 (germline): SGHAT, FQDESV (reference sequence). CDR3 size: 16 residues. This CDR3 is CASSLGGVEGTDTQYF. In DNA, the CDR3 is TGTGCCAGCAGCTTAGGCGGCGTGGAGGGCACAGATACGCAGTATTTT. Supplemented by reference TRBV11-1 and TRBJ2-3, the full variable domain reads EAEVAQSPRYKITEKSQAVAFWCDPISGHATLYWYRQILGQGPELLVQFQDESVVDDSQLPKDRFSAERLKGVDSTLKIQPAELGDSAMYLCASSLGGVEGTDTQYFGPGTRLTVL.

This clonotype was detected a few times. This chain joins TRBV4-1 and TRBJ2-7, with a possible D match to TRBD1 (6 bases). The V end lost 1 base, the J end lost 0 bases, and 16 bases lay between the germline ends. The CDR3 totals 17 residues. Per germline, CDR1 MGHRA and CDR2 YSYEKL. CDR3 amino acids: CASSQVGALGISYEQYF. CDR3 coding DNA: TGCGCCAGCAGCCAAGTGGGGGCCCTGGGGATCTCCTACGAGCAGTACTTC.

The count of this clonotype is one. CDR3 region: CALSLSGTSGRGPSGELFF. The DNA of the CDR3 is TGTGCCCTCAGTTTGTCCGGGACTAGCGGTCGGGGGCCGTCCGGGGAGCTGTTTTTT. This chain uses TRBV6-4 with TRBJ2-2; the match to TRBD2 covers 11 bases. This CDR3 region has 19 residues. After removal of 11 bases from V and 6 bases from J, the junction contained 23 bases not matched to a gene. Germline V gene data show CDR1 as MRHNA and CDR2 as SNTAGT.

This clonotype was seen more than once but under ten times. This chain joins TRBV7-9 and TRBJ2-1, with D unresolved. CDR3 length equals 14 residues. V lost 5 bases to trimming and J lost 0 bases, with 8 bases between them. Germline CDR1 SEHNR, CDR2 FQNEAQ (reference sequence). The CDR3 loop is CASSPVSSYNEQFF. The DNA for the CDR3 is TGTGCCAGCAGCCCCGTCTCCTCCTACAATGAGCAGTTCTTC.

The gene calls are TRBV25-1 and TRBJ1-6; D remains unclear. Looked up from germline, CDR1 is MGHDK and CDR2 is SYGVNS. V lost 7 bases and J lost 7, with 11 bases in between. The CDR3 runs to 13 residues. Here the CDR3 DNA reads TGTGCCAGCATGGGTGAAGGCAATTCACCCCTCCACTTT. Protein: CASMGEGNSPLHF.

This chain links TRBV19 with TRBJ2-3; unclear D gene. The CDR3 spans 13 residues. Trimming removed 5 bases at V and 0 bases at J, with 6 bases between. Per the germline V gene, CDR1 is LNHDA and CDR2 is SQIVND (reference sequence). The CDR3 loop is CASSVYSTDTQYF. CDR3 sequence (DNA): TGTGCCAGTAGTGTATACAGCACAGATACGCAGTATTTT.

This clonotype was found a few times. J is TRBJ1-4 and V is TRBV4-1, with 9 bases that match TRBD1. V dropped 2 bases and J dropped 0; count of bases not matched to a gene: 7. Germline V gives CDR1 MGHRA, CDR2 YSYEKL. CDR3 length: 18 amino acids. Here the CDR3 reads CASSQSGTGRATNEKLFF. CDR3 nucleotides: TGCGCCAGCAGCCAATCCGGGACAGGGCGTGCAACTAATGAAAAACTGTTTTTT.

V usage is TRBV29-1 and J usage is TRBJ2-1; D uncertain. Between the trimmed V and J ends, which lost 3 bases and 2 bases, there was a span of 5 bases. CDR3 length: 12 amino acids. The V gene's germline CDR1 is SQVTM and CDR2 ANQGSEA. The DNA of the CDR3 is TGCAGCGTTGAGGCGGCCTACAATGAGCAGTTCTTC. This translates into CSVEAAYNEQFF.

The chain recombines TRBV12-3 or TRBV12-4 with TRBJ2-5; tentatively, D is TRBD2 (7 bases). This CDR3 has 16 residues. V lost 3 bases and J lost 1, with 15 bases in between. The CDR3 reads CASSLGSGEGQETQYF. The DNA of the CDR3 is TGTGCCAGCAGTTTGGGGTCAGGGGAGGGCCAAGAGACCCAGTACTTC.

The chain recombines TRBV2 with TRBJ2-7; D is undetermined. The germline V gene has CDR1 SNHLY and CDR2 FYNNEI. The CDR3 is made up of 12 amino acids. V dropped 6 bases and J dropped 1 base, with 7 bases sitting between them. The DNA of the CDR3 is TGTGCCAGCAGGACTCCTTCCTACGAGCAGTACTTC. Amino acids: CASRTPSYEQYF. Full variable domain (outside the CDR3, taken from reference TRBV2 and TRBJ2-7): EPEVTQTPSHQVTQMGQEVILRCVPISNHLYFYWYRQILGQKVEFLVSFYNNEISEKSEIFDDQFSVERPDGSNFTLKIRSTKLEDSAMYFCASRTPSYEQYFGPGTRLTVT.

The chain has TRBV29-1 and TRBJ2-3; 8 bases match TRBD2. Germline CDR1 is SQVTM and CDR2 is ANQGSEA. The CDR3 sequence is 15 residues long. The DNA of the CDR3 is TGCAGTTGTTTCGGCGGGGGGACTCGGGGAGATACGCAGTATTTT. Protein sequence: CSCFGGGTRGDTQYF.

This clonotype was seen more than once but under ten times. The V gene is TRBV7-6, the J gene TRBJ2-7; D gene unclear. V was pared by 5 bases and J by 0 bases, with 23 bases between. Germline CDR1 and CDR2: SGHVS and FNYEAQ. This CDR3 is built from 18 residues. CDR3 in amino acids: CASSPLSGVVYGSYEQYF. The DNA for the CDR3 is TGTGCCAGCAGCCCGCTTAGTGGGGTAGTTTACGGCTCCTACGAGCAGTACTTC.

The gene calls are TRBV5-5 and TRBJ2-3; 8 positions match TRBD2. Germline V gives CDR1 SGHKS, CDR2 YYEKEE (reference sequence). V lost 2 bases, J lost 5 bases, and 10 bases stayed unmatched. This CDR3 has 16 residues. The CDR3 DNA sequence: TGTGCCAGCAGCTTCCCCCCCGGACTAGCAGGAGATACGCAGTATTTT. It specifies CASSFPPGLAGDTQYF.

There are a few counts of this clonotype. CDR3 sequence reads: CAISDPGSGEAFF. DNA for the CDR3: TGTGCCATCAGCGATCCAGGGTCTGGTGAAGCTTTCTTT. V is TRBV10-3 and J is TRBJ1-1; maybe TRBD1 (5 bases). The CDR3 runs 13 residues. Deletions cut 6 bases from V and 7 bases from J, with 15 bases between. Per the germline V gene, CDR1 is ENHRY and CDR2 is SYGVKD.

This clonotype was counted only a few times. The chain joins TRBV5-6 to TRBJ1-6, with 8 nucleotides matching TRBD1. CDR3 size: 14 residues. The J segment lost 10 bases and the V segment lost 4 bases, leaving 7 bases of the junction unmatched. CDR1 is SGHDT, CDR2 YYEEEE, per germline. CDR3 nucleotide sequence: TGTGCCAGCAGCCCCACCGGACAGGGATCACCCCTCCACTTT. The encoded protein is CASSPTGQGSPLHF.

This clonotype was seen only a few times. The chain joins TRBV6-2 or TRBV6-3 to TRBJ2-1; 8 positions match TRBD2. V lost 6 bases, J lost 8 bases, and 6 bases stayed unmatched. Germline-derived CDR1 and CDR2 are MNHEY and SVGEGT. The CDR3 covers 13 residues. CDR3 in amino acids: CASSLGLDYEQFF. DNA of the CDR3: TGTGCCAGCAGCCTGGGACTAGACTATGAGCAGTTCTTC.

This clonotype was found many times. The CDR3 nucleotides are TGCGCCAGCAGCCAAGTAGGACAGGGGCCCCTCACCGGGGAGCTGTTTTTT. This translates into CASSQVGQGPLTGELFF. The chain links TRBV4-1 to TRBJ2-2; TRBD1 matches at 9 bases. The CDR3 runs 17 residues. Germline trimming cut 1 base from V and 4 bases from J; bases unmatched to any gene: 7. Germline V gene lookup returns CDR1 MGHRA and CDR2 YSYEKL.

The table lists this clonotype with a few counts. CDR3 nucleotides: TGTGCCAGCAGTTTAGGGGGGAAACCAACTAATGAAAAACTGTTTTTT. This encodes CASSLGGKPTNEKLFF. The chain is built from TRBV12-3 or TRBV12-4 and TRBJ1-4, with D possibly being TRBD1 (5 bases). The V end was cut by 1 base, the J end by 0 bases, with 9 bases between. The CDR3 spans 16 residues.

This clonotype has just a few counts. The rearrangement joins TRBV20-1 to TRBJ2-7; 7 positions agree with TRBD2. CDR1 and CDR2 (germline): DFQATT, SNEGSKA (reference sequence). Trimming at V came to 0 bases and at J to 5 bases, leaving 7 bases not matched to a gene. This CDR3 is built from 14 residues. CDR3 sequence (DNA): TGCAGTGCTAGAGATTGGGGAGGGCACAACGAGCAGTACTTC. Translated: CSARDWGGHNEQYF.

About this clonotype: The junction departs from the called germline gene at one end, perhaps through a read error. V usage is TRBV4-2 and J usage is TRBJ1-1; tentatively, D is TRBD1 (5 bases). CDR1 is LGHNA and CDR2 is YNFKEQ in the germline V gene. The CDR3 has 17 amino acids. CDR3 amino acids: CAISPSLRVGVNTEAFF. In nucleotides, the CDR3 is TGTGCCATCAGCCCCTCGCTGAGGGTGGGGGTGAACACTGAAGCTTTCTTT.